This T cell receptor beta chain is drawn from a study of blood T cell repertoires in COVID-19. Turning to the study itself: The samples span acute and convalescent COVID-19 from the United States, Italy and Spain. From T cells, B-cell-depleted T cells, or PBMCs came the material, which was cDNA or gDNA.

This CDR3 has 14 residues. Germline CDR1 and CDR2: LGHNA and YSLEER. The ends lost 3 bases at V and 4 bases at J; junction bases unmatched: 3. In the original workflow: It was from reference gene primer amplification that nucleated cell counts were estimated. Produced via immunoSEQ multiplex PCR; TCRdb's table is partial and in-frame only. V, J and clone size derive from that table, while D and trimming were established from the DNA sequence. This table has around 220,000 clones, 70% to 90% appearing once. This receptor was taken from a woman between 40 and 55 years old who had recovered from COVID-19. The rearrangement joins TRBV4-3 to TRBJ2-1, with 7 bases fitting TRBD1. Input material: peripheral blood. The CDR3 region is CASSQGQLYNEQFF. In DNA form, the CDR3 reads TGCGCCAGCAGCCAGGGACAGTTGTACAATGAGCAGTTCTTC.